This T cell receptor (beta chain) appears in the sequencing data of a study of a mutant IDH1 vaccine in newly diagnosed glioma listed by TCRdb under 2021. With respect to the entire study: The approximately 30 treated patients were approximately 62% male and about 38% female, with a mean age of about 38 years. Before enrollment, patients had received standard therapy of radiotherapy alone, temozolomide alone, or radiochemotherapy with temozolomide; most received the combination. For exploratory analyses, longitudinal TCRB deep sequencing was carried out in under 30 treated patients wherever samples were available. Peripheral blood samples were drawn at six visits, namely V03 (baseline), V05, V07, V10, V12 and V13. General findings and caveats noted by the study authors: The authors noted that analyses of patient blood samples could not be reproduced because of sample limitations. Availability determined which PBMC samples were chosen for TCRB deep sequencing. Pseudoprogression appeared unrelated to alterations in the top peripheral T cell clonotypes detected by TCRB sequencing. Across multiple MHC alleles, vaccine-induced immune responses were seen in around 93% of patients.

Libraries came from the immunoSEQ multiplex PCR assay. Rearranged TCR beta chain sequences were amplified using the hsTCRB Kit according to the manufacturer's protocol. Sequencing of TCRB libraries was carried out on an Illumina MiSeq. The paper's processing steps were these. The proprietary platform of the kit vendor was used for demultiplexing, trimming and gene mapping. The table comes from immuneACCESS by way of TCRdb, which keeps in-frame sequences with V and J called. Part of the clones is missing from these tables; in studies checked, under half for an unresolved V gene and the rest for unknown reasons. V, J and clone size are taken as reported in that table, and D and trimming were inferred from the DNA itself. Recorded for this sample are fewer than 100,000 clones; 80% to 90% of them occurred a single time. The ten most abundant clones make up roughly 0.54% of the sample. Only one count was recorded for this clone. Its antigen remains undetermined. No much larger clonotype is one base removed from it; base qualities were not supplied.

The time point label, as the study defines it: baseline, week 1 (first vaccination visit). Reading the label with the study, this specimen's treatment or condition is: pre-vaccination baseline after standard-of-care therapy. Donors had newly diagnosed WHO grade 3 or 4 IDH1-mutant astrocytomas with loss of nuclear ATRX. The samples were drawn from NOA16, a multicentre, single-arm, open-label phase I trial in Germany that tested a mutant IDH1 peptide vaccine in humans for the first time. For immunogenicity testing, the blood drawn at visit V03 was used as the baseline sample. The DNeasy Blood and Tissue Kit was used to extract genomic DNA from EDTA blood for TCRB sequencing. CDR1 and CDR2 are drawn from the germline V gene: SGDLS, YYNGEE. Germline trimming: 4 bases from V, 6 bases from J; junction bases outside gene matches: 4. The CDR3 goes from the cysteine to the phenylalanine over 14 residues. The only DNA kept is the CDR3, 42 bases in frame from the first base.

The V and J genes are TRBV9 and TRBJ2-7, with TRBD2 matching 13 junction bases. The sequence derives from a woman between 50 and 59 years old with glioma. Here the sequenced sample was PBMCs, taken from a glioma patient treated with radiotherapy, temozolomide or both. The CDR3: CASSSRLAGGEQYF. The nucleotides are TGTGCCAGCAGCTCTCGACTAGCGGGAGGCGAGCAGTACTTC.